A selection of T cell receptor beta chains follows, all from one sample in a study of post-analysis software for immune sequencing data. Each CDR3 protein gets one entry after TCRdb re-called the PCR reads with MiXCR. The top ten clones hold around 1.5% of a sample with 170,000 or so distinct CDR3 sequences, approximately 30% of them seen once. The sequenced material came from blood. These TCRs come from a girl between 10 and 17 years old with multiple sclerosis. Each CDR3 is given with its conserved first and last residue. The D gene is left open where the match is weak. Part of the rows lack a size; the others show once, few, many or a class for expanded clones.

V gene	CDR3 length	clone size	D gene	J gene	CDR3 DNA	CDR3 protein
TRBV12-3/TRBV12-4	11	.	.	TRBJ1-1	TGTGCCAGCAGAGCCGGGGCCACAGCTTTCTTT	CASRAGATAFF
TRBV7-2	16	few	TRBD2	TRBJ2-1	TGTGCCAGCAGCTTAGAAAGCGGGAGAAACTACAATGAGCAGTTCTTC	CASSLESGRNYNEQFF
TRBV7-2	15	few	TRBD1	TRBJ2-7	TGTGCCAGCAGCTTAGACGCAGGGGGCGGCTACGAGCAGTACTTC	CASSLDAGGGYEQYF
TRBV20-1	16	.	.	TRBJ2-7	TGCAGTGCTAGAGATCGGGGACGGCTAGAATGGTACGAGCAGTACTTC	CSARDRGRLEWYEQYF
TRBV12-3/TRBV12-4	15	.	.	TRBJ2-3	TGTGCCAGCACCTCTCCGGGGACACATACAGATACGCAGTATTTT	CASTSPGTHTDTQYF
TRBV5-1	14	.	.	TRBJ1-5	TGCGCCCGCCAATGGCACAATAGCAATCAGCCCCAGCATTTT	CARQWHNSNQPQHF
TRBV11-2	22	.	TRBD2	TRBJ2-6	TGTGCCAGCAGCTCCCCGTGGATTGAGAAAAGCGGGAATATTCCTGGGGCCAACGTCCTGACTTTC	CASSSPWIEKSGNIPGANVLTF
TRBV12-3/TRBV12-4	14	few	.	TRBJ1-2	TGTGCCAGCAGCCGAGTAGGTTATAACTATGGCTACACCTTC	CASSRVGYNYGYTF
TRBV24-1	18	.	TRBD2	TRBJ2-1	TGTGCCACCAGTGACCGCTCGGGCGGGAGGGCCCTGGGTAATGAGCAGTTCTTC	CATSDRSGGRALGNEQFF
TRBV21-1	18	.	.	TRBJ2-2	TGTGCCAGCAGCAAAGGGTCTGGGCAGGGGGTAAACACCGGGGAGCTGTTTTTT	CASSKGSGQGVNTGELFF
TRBV20-1	15	many	TRBD2	TRBJ2-7	TGCAGTGCTAGTCCCAGTTCAGGACTAGCCCTCGAGCAGTACTTC	CSASPSSGLALEQYF
TRBV20-1	15	.	TRBD1	TRBJ2-1	TGCAGTGTTAGAGATCACAGGGGCGGATACAATGAGCAGTTCTTC	CSVRDHRGGYNEQFF
TRBV4-1	14	few	.	TRBJ2-1	TGCGCCAGCAGCCAAGACCCGGCCTTTAATGAGCAGTTCTTC	CASSQDPAFNEQFF
TRBV29-1	12	few	TRBD1	TRBJ1-1	TGCAGGGGCGGTACAGGGGAGACTGAAGCTTTCTTT	CRGGTGETEAFF
TRBV6-2/TRBV6-3	14	few	.	TRBJ2-1	TGTGCCAGCAGTTGGATTCGGACGGGGAATGAGCAGTTCTTC	CASSWIRTGNEQFF
TRBV5-1	16	many	.	TRBJ2-1	TGCGCCAGCAGCGTGGATACCCCGAGCTCCTACAATGAGCAGTTCTTC	CASSVDTPSSYNEQFF
TRBV19	15	.	TRBD1	TRBJ1-5	TGTGCCAGTAGTCCTGACAGGGGGCAAGGGCAGCCCCAGCATTTT	CASSPDRGQGQPQHF
TRBV12-3/TRBV12-4	14	.	.	TRBJ2-5	TGCGCCAGCAGGGTGGGGGGCCACCAAGAGACCCAGTACTTC	CASRVGGHQETQYF
TRBV27	14	.	.	TRBJ1-1	TGTGCCAGCAGTTTATCCCCGGGGGACACTGAAGCTTTCTTT	CASSLSPGDTEAFF
TRBV27	14	.	TRBD1	TRBJ2-5	TGTGCCAGCAGTACCGGGACAGGGCACCTCCGGCAGTACTTC	CASSTGTGHLRQYF
TRBV27	14	many	TRBD1	TRBJ1-2	TGTGCCAGCACAAGACAGGGGGGTAACTATGGCTACACCTTC	CASTRQGGNYGYTF
TRBV12-3/TRBV12-4	13	.	.	TRBJ1-1	TGTGCCACCTCGCCGGGGATGAACACTGAAGCTTTCTTT	CATSPGMNTEAFF
TRBV4-1	16	many	TRBD2	TRBJ2-7	TGCGCCAGCAGCCACCCCCTAGCGGGTGGAAGTTACGAGCAGTACTTC	CASSHPLAGGSYEQYF
TRBV4-1	16	once	TRBD2	TRBJ2-7	TGCGCCAGCAGCCCGGGGACTAGCGGCATCTCCTACGAGCAGTACTTC	CASSPGTSGISYEQYF
TRBV5-5	12	few	.	TRBJ1-1	TGTGCCAGCAGCCACCTCTTGCCCGAAGCTTTCTTT	CASSHLLPEAFF
TRBV5-1	18	few	TRBD2	TRBJ2-1	TGCGCCAGCAGCGAGGGACTAGCGGGGGCTCCTTCCTACAATGAGCAGTTCTTC	CASSEGLAGAPSYNEQFF
TRBV6-5	15	.	.	TRBJ1-1	TGTGCCAGCCGGAGGGTCCGGGCTCCGAACACTGAAGCTTTCTTT	CASRRVRAPNTEAFF
TRBV19	16	.	.	TRBJ2-2	TGTGCCAGTAGTATAGCCCCCCCGCTTAGCACCGGGGAGCTGTTTTTT	CASSIAPPLSTGELFF
TRBV20-1	14	.	.	TRBJ1-5	TGCAGTGCTGGGCGCGGGGACAAAAATCAGCCCCAGCATTTT	CSAGRGDKNQPQHF
TRBV7-2	16	.	TRBD1	TRBJ2-3	TGTGCCAGCAGCTGGGACAGGGGGCTTGTGGCAGATACGCAGTATTTT	CASSWDRGLVADTQYF
TRBV29-1	14	many	TRBD1	TRBJ2-7	TGCAGCGTCGCCCGGTTAGCACAGGGGTACGAGCAGTACTTC	CSVARLAQGYEQYF
TRBV7-9	14	many	.	TRBJ2-4	TGTGCCAGCAGCCACGATATAGCCAAAAACATTCAGTACTTC	CASSHDIAKNIQYF
TRBV20-1	13	many	TRBD1	TRBJ2-7	TGCAGTGCCTCGACAGGGCGCTCCTACGAGCAGTACTTC	CSASTGRSYEQYF
TRBV28	13	many	.	TRBJ2-7	TGTGCCAGCAGTTCTTCACGGCGCTACGAGCAGTACTTC	CASSSSRRYEQYF
TRBV27	17	.	TRBD1	TRBJ2-3	TGTGCCAGCAGTTTCACTACCCCACAGGGGGCTACAGATACGCAGTATTTT	CASSFTTPQGATDTQYF
TRBV7-9	14	few	.	TRBJ1-3	TGTGCCAGCAGCTTGGACATCTCTGGAAACACCATATATTTT	CASSLDISGNTIYF
TRBV15	16	many	.	TRBJ2-7	TGTGCCACCAGCAGTCCGATAGAACAATACGGCTACGAGCAGTACTTC	CATSSPIEQYGYEQYF
TRBV20-1	12	few	TRBD1	TRBJ1-1	TGCAGTGCTTCGGACAGGGTCACTGAAGCTTTCTTT	CSASDRVTEAFF
TRBV27	16	.	TRBD2	TRBJ2-5	TGTGCCAGCAGTCCCTGGTGGACTAGCGAGAAAGAGACCCAGTACTTC	CASSPWWTSEKETQYF
TRBV6-6	17	many	TRBD2	TRBJ2-3	TGTGCCAGCACCCGGACTAGCGGGAGTGGAGGCACAGATACGCAGTATTTT	CASTRTSGSGGTDTQYF
TRBV15	15	few	TRBD1	TRBJ2-5	TGTGCCACCCGGACAGGGTCCTTTGGTGGTCATGAGCAGTACTTC	CATRTGSFGGHEQYF
TRBV27	14	few	.	TRBJ1-4	TGTGCCAGCAAACTAGGGGTGATGGGTGAAAAACTGTTTTTT	CASKLGVMGEKLFF
TRBV10-1	13	.	.	TRBJ1-4	TGCGCCACCTCGCCACGGTTGAATGAAAAACTGTTTTTT	CATSPRLNEKLFF
TRBV5-1	14	few	TRBD1	TRBJ1-1	TGCGCCAGCAGCTTCTTAGAACAGGGGACTGAAGCTTTCTTT	CASSFLEQGTEAFF
TRBV7-2	13	many	.	TRBJ2-1	TGTGCCAGCAGCTTAGCTTGGGCCAATGAGCAGTTCTTC	CASSLAWANEQFF
TRBV5-1	14	.	.	TRBJ2-7	TGCGCCAGCAGCCGTGCCGTAGGAGGGTACGAGCAGTACTTC	CASSRAVGGYEQYF
TRBV5-1	18	many	TRBD2	TRBJ2-4	TGCGCCAGCAGCCCGGAGGCTAGCGGAGCCCTAGCCAAAAACATTCAGTACTTC	CASSPEASGALAKNIQYF
TRBV9	16	many	TRBD2	TRBJ2-7	TGTGCCAGCAGCCCACGTCCTAGCGGGGCTTCCTACGAGCAGTACTTC	CASSPRPSGASYEQYF
TRBV14	12	many	.	TRBJ1-2	TGTGCCAGCAGCCAGGACCGGAGAGGCTACACCTTC	CASSQDRRGYTF
TRBV6-5	14	many	.	TRBJ2-3	TGTGCCAGCAGTCCCCTGGGGCCCGCGGATACGCAGTATTTT	CASSPLGPADTQYF
TRBV27	13	.	.	TRBJ2-5	TGTGCCAGCAGTTCAGCTATGAGAGAGACCCAGTACTTC	CASSSAMRETQYF
TRBV12-3/TRBV12-4	15	once	TRBD2	TRBJ2-1	TGTGCCAGCAGTTGGACTAGCGGGGACCACAATGAGCAGTTCTTC	CASSWTSGDHNEQFF
TRBV7-9	16	few	.	TRBJ1-6	TGTGCCAGCACCTACGGGGGGTCGGGGTATAATTCACCCCTCCACTTT	CASTYGGSGYNSPLHF